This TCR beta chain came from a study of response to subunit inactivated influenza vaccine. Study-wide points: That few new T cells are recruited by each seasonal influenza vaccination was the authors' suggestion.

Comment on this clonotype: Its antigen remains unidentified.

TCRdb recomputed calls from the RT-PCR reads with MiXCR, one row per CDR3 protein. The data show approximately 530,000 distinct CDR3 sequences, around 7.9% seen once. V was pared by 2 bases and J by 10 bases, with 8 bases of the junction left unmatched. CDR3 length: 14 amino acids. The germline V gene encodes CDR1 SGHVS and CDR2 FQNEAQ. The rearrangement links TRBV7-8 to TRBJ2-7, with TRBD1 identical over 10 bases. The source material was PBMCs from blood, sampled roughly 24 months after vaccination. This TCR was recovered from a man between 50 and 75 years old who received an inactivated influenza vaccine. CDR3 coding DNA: TGTGCCAGCAGCTTAAGTGGGACAGGGGTGCTACAGTACTTC. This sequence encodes CASSLSGTGVLQYF.